This T cell receptor beta chain was identified in a study of OX40 agonist ivuxolimab in advanced cancers. Study overall: Across the patients, intravenous ivuxolimab was delivered every 2 weeks at 0.01 to 10 mg/kg. Partial responses, seen in three patients, involved one hepatocellular carcinoma and two cutaneous melanomas.

Sequencing was performed with immunoSEQ multiplex PCR; in TCRdb, only in-frame clones are kept and a portion is missing. Seen here are about 53,000 clones, about four fifths observed once, and the top ten hold 2% to 2.5%. The V and J ends lost 5 bases and 6 bases, in that order; junction bases with no gene match: 10. The length of the CDR3 is 15 residues. From germline, CDR1 is MNHEY and CDR2 SMNVEV (reference sequence). This sequence joins TRBV27 and TRBJ1-5, with 7 bases lining up with TRBD1. This receptor was taken from an adult with an advanced solid tumor such as melanoma, head and neck, liver or kidney cancer. The material sequenced was CD4+ or CD8+ T cells sorted from blood, taken in a trial of the OX40 agonist ivuxolimab. CDR3 protein: CASSTTGAFGQPQHF. DNA for the CDR3: TGTGCCAGCAGTACTACAGGGGCCTTCGGTCAGCCCCAGCATTTT.